The clone carrying this T cell receptor (beta chain) was seen ten or more times. This sample stems from a study of T-cell memory formation after mild COVID-19. This CDR3 contains 14 residues. V shed 5 bases and J shed 5 bases, with 17 bases lying between them. Germline V lookup: CDR1 SGHRS, CDR2 YFSETQ. TCRdb called the 5' RACE reads again in MiXCR, with one record for every CDR3 protein. The profile shows roughly 43,000 distinct CDR3 sequences, less than 9.5% of them singletons. This receptor was identified in an adult woman who had mild COVID-19 (a few samples of this study predate the infection). Cell type and time point are not known. The J gene is TRBJ2-7, the V gene TRBV5-1; no reliable D call. Sequenced: PBMCs or a T cell subset sorted from them (not recorded which). The CDR3 loop is CASRPEWGADEQYF. DNA for the CDR3: TGCGCCAGCAGACCCGAGTGGGGTGCCGACGAGCAGTACTTC.